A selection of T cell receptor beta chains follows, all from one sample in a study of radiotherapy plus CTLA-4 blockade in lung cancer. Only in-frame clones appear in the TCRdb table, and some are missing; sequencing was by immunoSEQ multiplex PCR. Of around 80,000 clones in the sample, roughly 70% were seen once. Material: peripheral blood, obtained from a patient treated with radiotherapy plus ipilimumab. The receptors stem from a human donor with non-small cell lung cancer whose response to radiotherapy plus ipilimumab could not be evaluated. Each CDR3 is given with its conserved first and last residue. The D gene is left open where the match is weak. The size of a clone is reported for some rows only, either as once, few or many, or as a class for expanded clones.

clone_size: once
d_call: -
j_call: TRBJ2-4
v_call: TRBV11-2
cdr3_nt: TGTGCCAGCAGCTTTAACCCACTAGCCAAAAACATTCAGTACTTC
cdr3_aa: CASSFNPLAKNIQYF

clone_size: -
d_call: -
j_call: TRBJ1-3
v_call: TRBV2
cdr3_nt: TGTGCCAGCAGTCTGGACTGGAACTCTGGAAACACCATATATTTT
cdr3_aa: CASSLDWNSGNTIYF

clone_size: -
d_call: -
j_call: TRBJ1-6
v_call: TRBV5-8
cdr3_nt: TGTGCCAGCAGCCCCAGAGACAGGCTATACACCTATAATTCACCCCTCCACTTT
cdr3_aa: CASSPRDRLYTYNSPLHF

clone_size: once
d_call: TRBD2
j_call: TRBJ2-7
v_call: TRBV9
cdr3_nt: TGTGCCAGCAGCGTAGTGAGTAGCGGGAGGAACGAGCAGTACTTC
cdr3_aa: CASSVVSSGRNEQYF

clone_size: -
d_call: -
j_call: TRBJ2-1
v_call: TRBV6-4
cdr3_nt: TGTGCCAGCAGTGACTCGAGGGGGAATGAGCAGTTCTTC
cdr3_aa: CASSDSRGNEQFF

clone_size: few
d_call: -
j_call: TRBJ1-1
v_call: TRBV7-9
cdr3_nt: TGTGCCAGCAGAAGAGGGAACACTGAAGCTTTCTTT
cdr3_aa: CASRRGNTEAFF

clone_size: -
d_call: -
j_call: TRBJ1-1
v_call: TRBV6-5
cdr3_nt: TGTGCCAGCAGTGAAGATAGGGGGAACACTGAAGCTTTCTTT
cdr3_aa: CASSEDRGNTEAFF

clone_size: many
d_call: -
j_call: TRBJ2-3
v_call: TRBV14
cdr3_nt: TGTGCCAGCAGCCAAGAAATGGCTACAGATACGCAGTATTTT
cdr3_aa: CASSQEMATDTQYF

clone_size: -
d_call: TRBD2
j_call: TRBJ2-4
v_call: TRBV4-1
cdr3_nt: TGCGCCAGTGCAAGGGGACTAGCGGGGGGACTAGCCAAAAACATTCAGTACTTC
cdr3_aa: CASARGLAGGLAKNIQYF

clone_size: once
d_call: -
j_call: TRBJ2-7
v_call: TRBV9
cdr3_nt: TGTGCCAGCAGCGCGACAGGAAACGAGCAGTACTTC
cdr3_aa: CASSATGNEQYF

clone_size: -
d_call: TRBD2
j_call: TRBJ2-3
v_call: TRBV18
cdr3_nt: TGTGCCAGCTCACCACTACCTTTAGCGGGAGGGCCACTCACAGATACGCAGTATTTT
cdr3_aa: CASSPLPLAGGPLTDTQYF

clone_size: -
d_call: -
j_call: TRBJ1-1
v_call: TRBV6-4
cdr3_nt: TGTGCCAGCAGAAAAGACAGACAGAACACTGAAGCTTTCTTT
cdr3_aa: CASRKDRQNTEAFF

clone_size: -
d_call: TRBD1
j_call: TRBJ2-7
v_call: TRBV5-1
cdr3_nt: TGCGCCAGCAGCTTAGGACAGGGGGCCTACGAGCAGTACTTC
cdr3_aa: CASSLGQGAYEQYF

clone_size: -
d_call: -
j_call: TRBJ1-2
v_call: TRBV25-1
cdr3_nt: TGTGCCAGCAGTGAATATCCGGGGGGCGCAGAAAGCTATGGCTACACCTTC
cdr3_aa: CASSEYPGGAESYGYTF

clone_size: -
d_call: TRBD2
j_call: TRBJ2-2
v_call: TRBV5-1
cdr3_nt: TGCGCCAGCAGCCCACTAGCGGGAGACGGCGGGGAGCTGTTTTTT
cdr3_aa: CASSPLAGDGGELFF

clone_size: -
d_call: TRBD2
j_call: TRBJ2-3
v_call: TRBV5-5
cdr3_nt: TGTGCCAGCAGCACCACTAGCGGGAGGGCCTGGAGCACAGATACGCAGTATTTT
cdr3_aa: CASSTTSGRAWSTDTQYF